One and the same sample provided the 5 T cell receptor beta chains below, sequenced in a study of long-term antiretroviral therapy in people with HIV. Survey level was the resolution at which the v3.0 immunoSEQ assay ran. Measured with immunoSEQ multiplex PCR; TCRdb has only the in-frame clones, and not every one. The data show around 30,000 clones, with 85% seen just once and 8% to 9.5% held by the top ten. The input for sequencing was unsorted PBMCs, taken 2.3 years after starting antiretroviral therapy. The receptor set was obtained from a man aged 35 to 55 with HIV.

The gene calls are TRBV21-1 and TRBJ2-2; the tabulated D call, TRBD2, remains unverified against the DNA. TRBV21-1 is tagged as a pseudogene. The CDR3 contains 14 residues. The CDR3 loop is CASSKTGNTGELFF. Here the CDR3 DNA reads TGTGCCAGCAGCAAAACCGGGAACACCGGGGAGCTGTTTTTT.

The chain couples TRBV13 to TRBJ1-2; possibly TRBD1 for D (6 bases). With 5 bases removed from V and 4 bases from J, the gap between germline ends came to 14 bases. The CDR3 has 14 residues. Germline CDR1 and CDR2: PRHDT and FYEKMQ (reference sequence). CDR3 region: CASSPRGGSYGYTF. The DNA for the CDR3 is TGTGCCAGCAGCCCCCGGGGGGGCTCCTATGGCTACACCTTC.

This CDR3 reads CAWKSSDLSYEQYF. The CDR3 coding sequence is TGTGCCTGGAAATCTAGCGACCTCTCCTACGAGCAGTACTTC. The chain is built from TRBV30 and TRBJ2-7; D is perhaps TRBD2 (6 bases). Germline lookup yields CDR1 GTSNPN and CDR2 SVGIG (reference sequence). Trimming took 4 bases from V and 0 from J, leaving 13 bases between them. This CDR3 region has 14 residues.

The gene calls are TRBV19 and TRBJ2-7; D call uncertain. The ends were cut back, 6 bases at V and 3 bases at J, with 15 bases in the middle. Germline V gene data show CDR1 as LNHDA and CDR2 as SQIVND (reference sequence). The CDR3 is 14 amino acids. The CDR3 reads CASSQMTPDYEQYF. Written as DNA, the CDR3 is TGTGCCAGTAGCCAAATGACACCAGACTACGAGCAGTACTTC.

The gene calls are TRBV27 and TRBJ2-1; D might be TRBD1 or TRBD2, each matching 6 bases. V lost 3 bases, J lost 7 bases, and 16 bases lay in between. CDR3 length equals 15 residues. Germline V lookup: CDR1 MNHEY, CDR2 SMNVEV (reference sequence). The CDR3, as DNA: TGTGCCAGCAGTTTCTGGGGGGACATCGTGAATGAGCAGTTCTTC. Its translation: CASSFWGDIVNEQFF.